These 26 T cell receptor beta chains originate from one sample sequenced in a study of shared clonotypes between healthy human individuals. TCRdb's copy holds only in-frame clones and misses some; the assay was immunoSEQ multiplex PCR. The sample has over a million clones, roughly 97% seen once; the top ten hold about 1%. Sequencing was carried out using naive CD4+ T cells sorted from blood. Subset here: CD45RA+ positively selected. These receptors were obtained from a man in his thirties or forties in good health.

The CDR3 protein is CASSPRDMGNIQYF. The CDR3 nucleotides are TGTGCCAGCTCACCGCGGGACATGGGAAACATTCAGTACTTC. The gene calls are TRBV18 and TRBJ2-4, with D tentatively TRBD1 or TRBD2 (6 bases each). Trimming took 3 bases from V and 6 from J, leaving 12 bases between them. Per the germline V gene, CDR1 is KGHSH and CDR2 is LQKENI. The CDR3 extends over 14 amino acids.

This sequence joins TRBV27 and TRBJ1-1; D unclear. The CDR3 sequence is 14 residues long. The V gene's germline CDR1 is MNHEY and CDR2 SMNVEV (reference sequence). Trimming took 2 bases from V and 3 from J, leaving 10 bases between them. For the CDR3, the DNA is TGTGCCAGCAGTTTAGGCATTAGGCACACTGAAGCTTTCTTT. Protein sequence: CASSLGIRHTEAFF.

The J gene is TRBJ2-7, the V gene TRBV6-1, with 8 positions matching TRBD1. The CDR3 totals 12 residues. J gave up 4 bases and V 8 bases, and 4 bases lay outside the gene matches. Germline CDR1 MNHNS, CDR2 SASEGT. The CDR3: CASRTGRYEQYF. The CDR3 DNA reads TGTGCCAGCCGGACAGGGAGGTACGAGCAGTACTTC.

CDR3 coding DNA: TGCGCCAGCAGCCTAAGGGGGGAAAACACTGAAGCTTTCTTT. It encodes CASSLRGENTEAFF. V is TRBV4-1 and J is TRBJ1-1; possible D gene TRBD1, 6 bases. The CDR3 is made up of 14 amino acids. Looked up from germline, CDR1 is MGHRA and CDR2 is YSYEKL. Trimming left V 4 bases short and J 2 bases short, with 11 bases between.

Points on this clone: This specimen includes other DNA sequences encoding the same CDR3. The chain couples TRBV10-3 to TRBJ2-2; 7 bases fit TRBD1. The trim removed 2 bases at V and 4 bases at J, leaving 1 base unmatched. The V gene's germline CDR1 is ENHRY and CDR2 SYGVKD. CDR3 length: 14 amino acids. In DNA, the CDR3 is TGTGCCATCAGTGAGGCAGGGGGCACCGGGGAGCTGTTTTTT. It is translated as CAISEAGGTGELFF.

The DNA of the CDR3 is TGTGCCAGCTCACAACAACAAGATTCTGAAGCTTTCTTT. Residues: CASSQQQDSEAFF. The chain combines TRBV18 with TRBJ1-1, with D hard to call. The CDR3 totals 13 residues. CDR1 and CDR2 from the germline V gene are KGHSH and LQKENI. With 4 bases removed from V and 6 bases from J, the gap between germline ends came to 12 bases.

The chain is built from TRBV25-1 and TRBJ2-7, with 8 bases fitting TRBD1. Trimming took 6 bases from V and 2 from J; bases not matched to a gene: 6. Germline V CDR1 and CDR2: MGHDK, SYGVNS. The length of the CDR3 is 14 residues. The CDR3 nucleotides read TGTGCCAGCAGGACCCAGGGGGCCCCCTACGAGCAGTACTTC. Translated: CASRTQGAPYEQYF.

The J gene is TRBJ2-1, the V gene TRBV11-2, with TRBD1 matching 7 bases. The CDR3 sequence is 14 residues long. Looked up from germline, CDR1 is SGHAT and CDR2 is FQNNGV. The V and J ends lost 5 bases and 9 bases, in that order; junction bases with no gene match: 10. The CDR3 DNA reads TGTGCCAGCAGCCCCTGGACAGGTTCCGGTGAGCAGTTCTTC. This sequence encodes CASSPWTGSGEQFF. The full variable domain, rest sourced from reference TRBV11-2 and TRBJ2-1, is EAGVAQSPRYKIIEKRQSVAFWCNPISGHATLYWYQQILGQGPKLLIQFQNNGVVDDSQLPKDRFSAERLKGVDSTLKIQPAKLEDSAVYLCASSPWTGSGEQFFGPGTRLTVL.

This chain connects TRBV19 to TRBJ2-3; no firm D call. The CDR3 spans 13 residues. Germline V gives CDR1 LNHDA, CDR2 SQIVND (reference sequence). The germline V and J ends were trimmed by 3 bases and 3 bases, with 7 bases remaining between them. DNA for the CDR3: TGTGCCAGTAGTATCGAGAGGACAGATACGCAGTATTTT. It specifies CASSIERTDTQYF.

This sequence joins TRBV15 and TRBJ2-1; D may match TRBD1 or TRBD2 (9 bases each). Germline values: CDR1 LNHNV, CDR2 YYDKDF (reference sequence). The ends were cut back, 6 bases at V and 7 bases at J, with 28 bases in the middle. This CDR3 region has 18 residues. CDR3 coding DNA: TGTGCCACCAGGAGGCGGACAGGGGTGTCTAGCGGGATAAATGAGCAGTTCTTC. Its translation is CATRRRTGVSSGINEQFF.

The J gene is TRBJ2-7, the V gene TRBV7-9, with TRBD1 matching over 7 bases. This CDR3 region has 16 residues. In germline, CDR1 is SEHNR, CDR2 FQNEAQ (reference sequence). The J segment lost 6 bases and the V segment lost 0 bases, leaving 11 bases of the junction unmatched. CDR3: CASSLAYGTVSGEQYF. Here the CDR3 DNA reads TGTGCCAGCAGCTTAGCGTACGGGACAGTAAGTGGCGAGCAGTACTTC.

The chain has TRBV6-6 and TRBJ1-1; D ambiguous. Trimming left V 2 bases short and J 1 base short, with 8 bases between. Germline-derived CDR1 and CDR2 are MNHNY and SVGAGI (reference sequence). The CDR3 totals 14 residues. Here the CDR3 reads CASSYLIGNTEAFF. CDR3 in DNA: TGTGCCAGCAGTTACCTGATTGGGAACACTGAAGCTTTCTTT.

V is TRBV11-2 and J is TRBJ1-3; 7 positions agree with TRBD1. J lost 0 bases, V lost 0 bases, and 11 bases had no gene match. CDR1 is SGHAT, CDR2 FQNNGV, per germline. The CDR3 is 19 residues long. In nucleotides, the CDR3 is TGTGCCAGCAGCTTAGATCTTCGGGACAGAGTTAACTCTGGAAACACCATATATTTT. Translating it yields CASSLDLRDRVNSGNTIYF.

The rearrangement links TRBV10-3 to TRBJ1-1; tentative D call: TRBD1 (5 bases). The length of the CDR3 is 13 residues. Trimming took off 7 bases at V and 0 bases at J, with 9 bases between the two ends. Germline V gives CDR1 ENHRY, CDR2 SYGVKD. The CDR3 region has the DNA TGTGCCATCATGGGGGAAATGAACACTGAAGCTTTCTTT. This codes for CAIMGEMNTEAFF.

The genes are TRBV5-5 and TRBJ2-1; no definite D call. V shed 0 bases and J shed 0 bases, with 10 bases lying between them. This CDR3 region has 16 residues. Germline V lookup: CDR1 SGHKS, CDR2 YYEKEE (reference sequence). The DNA for the CDR3 is TGTGCCAGCAGCTTGGCTGCGGTGAGCTCCTACAATGAGCAGTTCTTC. Protein product: CASSLAAVSSYNEQFF.

This rearrangement joins TRBV28 to TRBJ2-1; D uncertain. Germline CDR1 and CDR2: MDHEN and SYDVKM. CDR3 length equals 15 residues. Trimming took 3 bases from V and 3 from J, leaving 12 bases between them. CDR3 sequence (DNA): TGTGCCAGCAGTTTTTACCCGGCTGGCTACAATGAGCAGTTCTTC. Protein sequence: CASSFYPAGYNEQFF.

The chain is built from TRBV10-1 and TRBJ2-7, with 10 bases matching TRBD1. V was clipped by 3 bases and J by 6 bases; unmatched bases: 5. This CDR3 comprises 14 residues. Germline V lookup: CDR1 WNHNN, CDR2 SYGVQD (reference sequence). CDR3 in amino acids: CASSDTGQGGEQYF. The CDR3 DNA reads as TGCGCCAGCAGTGACACTGGACAGGGGGGCGAGCAGTACTTC.

This clone was recorded once. V usage is TRBV28 and J usage is TRBJ1-2; TRBD1 matches 8 bases. The trim removed 6 bases at V and 2 bases at J, leaving 8 bases unmatched. The CDR3 extends over 15 amino acids. Germline loops: CDR1 MDHEN, CDR2 SYDVKM. The CDR3 DNA follows: TGTGCCAGCAGCCCAAGGACAGGGTTCAACTATGGCTACACCTTC. Its protein is CASSPRTGFNYGYTF.

The chain links TRBV2 to TRBJ1-2; no definite D call. Trimming removed 6 bases at V and 0 bases at J, with 8 bases between. The CDR3 is 13 amino acids. CDR1 and CDR2 (germline): SNHLY, FYNNEI. The CDR3 DNA follows: TGTGCCAGCAGGGACCAAGCTAACTATGGCTACACCTTC. As protein: CASRDQANYGYTF.

This clone was found a few times. V usage is TRBV6-4 and J usage is TRBJ1-1, with D unclear. Germline assignment: CDR1 MRHNA and CDR2 SNTAGT. Trimming removed 4 bases from V and 1 base from J, with 7 bases in between. The CDR3 spans 13 residues. This chain's CDR3 is CASSVSTNTEAFF. CDR3 nucleotide sequence: TGTGCCAGCAGTGTTAGTACGAACACTGAAGCTTTCTTT.

V and J are TRBV19 and TRBJ1-5; 9 bases map to TRBD1. The CDR3 spans 18 residues. V was clipped by 6 bases and J by 0 bases; unmatched bases: 12. CDR1 is LNHDA, CDR2 SQIVND, per germline (reference sequence). This CDR3 is CASSRRQGDTRSNQPQHF. The CDR3 DNA reads as TGTGCCAGTAGCCGTAGACAGGGGGACACCCGTAGCAATCAGCCCCAGCATTTT.

The chain couples TRBV5-1 to TRBJ2-7; the match to TRBD1 covers 9 bases. The CDR3 is 15 amino acids. After removal of 4 bases from V and 4 bases from J, the junction contained 9 bases not matched to a gene. Germline CDR1 and CDR2: SGHRS and YFSETQ. Here the CDR3 reads CASSDGTGNSYEQYF. The CDR3 nucleotides read TGCGCCAGCAGCGACGGGACAGGGAATTCTTACGAGCAGTACTTC.

This chain uses TRBV14 with TRBJ2-3; 8 nucleotides match TRBD2. Per germline, CDR1 SGHDN and CDR2 FVKESK. The length of the CDR3 is 17 residues. The V gene end was trimmed by 0 bases and the J gene end by 4 bases; junction bases not matched to a gene: 9. The chain's CDR3 is CASSQDRLAGRADTQYF. The CDR3 bases are TGTGCCAGCAGCCAAGATCGCCTAGCGGGCAGGGCAGATACGCAGTATTTT.

CDR3 protein: CASSPRQGPLETQYF. CDR3 sequence (DNA): TGCGCCAGCAGCCCTCGACAGGGGCCCCTCGAGACCCAGTACTTC. The rearrangement links TRBV5-1 to TRBJ2-5; TRBD1 aligns across 8 bases. The CDR3 loop spans 15 amino acids. CDR1 and CDR2 (germline): SGHRS, YFSETQ. The J segment lost 5 bases and the V segment lost 4 bases, leaving 10 bases of the junction unmatched. The full variable domain, with the rest looked up from reference TRBV5-1 and TRBJ2-5, is KAGVTQTPRYLIKTRGQQVTLSCSPISGHRSVSWYQQTPGQGLQFLFEYFSETQRNKGNFPGRFSGRQFSNSRSEMNVSTLELGDSALYLCASSPRQGPLETQYFGPGTRLLVL.

The chain combines TRBV28 with TRBJ2-1, with 8 bases fitting TRBD2. With V trimmed by 4 bases and J by 0 bases, 5 bases remained unmatched. This CDR3 has 16 amino acids. The germline gives CDR1 MDHEN, CDR2 SYDVKM. CDR3 sequence reads: CASSSPLAGSYNEQFF. Written as DNA, the CDR3 is TGTGCCAGCAGTTCCCCTCTAGCGGGCTCCTACAATGAGCAGTTCTTC.

This clone was detected once. The chain carries TRBV28 and TRBJ2-7; the D call may be TRBD1 or TRBD2 (5 bases each). CDR1 is MDHEN and CDR2 is SYDVKM in the germline V gene. V lost 5 bases to trimming and J lost 0 bases, with 14 bases between them. The CDR3 loop spans 15 amino acids. The CDR3 coding sequence is TGTGCCAGCAGTACCCCGGGGCAGAGCTCCTACGAGCAGTACTTC. This encodes CASSTPGQSSYEQYF.